This paragraph covers one T cell receptor (beta chain) sequence. The sample is drawn from a study of blood T cells in healthy people across ages. Each of the donors had approximately 10 milliliters of peripheral blood drawn into EDTA-treated Vacutainer tubes. The CDR3 is 14 residues long. Then a second PCR, running about 6 to 11 cycles, was carried out with a sample-barcoded 5' primer and a J-beta primer mix. MiXCR was run by TCRdb on the 5' RACE reads, yielding one entry per CDR3 protein. The table has about 840,000 distinct CDR3 sequences, under 35% seen once. These records were also assigned to another study, of T cells of mothers and their children.

The sequenced sample consisted of blood. The receptor's source is a woman between 40 and 50 years old in good health. The genes are TRBV21-1 and TRBJ1-2. TRBV21-1 has pseudogene status. CDR3 amino acids: CASSQRVGVYGYTF. The CDR3 bases are TGTGCCAGCAGCCAGCGTGTGGGAGTCTATGGCTACACCTTC.